Following are 20 T cell receptor beta chains from one sample sequenced in a study of blood T cell repertoires in COVID-19. Sequencing was performed with immunoSEQ multiplex PCR; in TCRdb, only in-frame clones are kept and a portion is missing. The sample holds fewer than 45,000 clones, 80% to 85% seen once. The sequencing sample was made of peripheral blood. Receptor source: a man in his sixties with COVID-19, enrolled during active disease.

The chain has TRBV5-1 and TRBJ1-2; 7 positions agree with TRBD1. The trim removed 6 bases at V and 2 bases at J, leaving 10 bases unmatched. Per germline, CDR1 SGHRS and CDR2 YFSETQ. The CDR3 runs to 15 residues. CDR3 nucleotide sequence: TGCGCCAGCAAACTCCTGGACAGGAGGAACTATGGCTACACCTTC. This translates into CASKLLDRRNYGYTF. Together with reference TRBV5-1 and TRBJ1-2, the CDR3 gives the full variable domain: KAGVTQTPRYLIKTRGQQVTLSCSPISGHRSVSWYQQTPGQGLQFLFEYFSETQRNKGNFPGRFSGRQFSNSRSEMNVSTLELGDSALYLCASKLLDRRNYGYTFGSGTRLTVV.

This chain connects TRBV4-3 to TRBJ2-7; TRBD1 might be the D (5 bases). Germline assignment: CDR1 LGHNA and CDR2 YSLEER. Trimming pared 0 bases from V and 0 bases from J, leaving 12 bases between. The CDR3 runs 16 residues. The CDR3 reads CASSQDTRQGSYEQYF. The CDR3 DNA is TGCGCCAGCAGCCAAGATACCAGGCAGGGCTCCTACGAGCAGTACTTC.

In this sample, this clone turned up once. V gene TRBV4-3 combines with J gene TRBJ1-1; D is ambiguous. With 4 bases removed from V and 1 base from J, the gap between germline ends came to 13 bases. CDR3 length: 15 amino acids. The germline gives CDR1 LGHNA, CDR2 YSLEER. For the CDR3, the DNA is TGCGCCAGCAGCCCTAAGGTTGGGCAGAACACTGAAGCTTTCTTT. It encodes CASSPKVGQNTEAFF.

The V gene is TRBV28, the J gene TRBJ2-7; the D is unclear. The CDR3 extends over 11 amino acids. The germline V gene has CDR1 MDHEN and CDR2 SYDVKM. V lost 6 bases to trimming and J lost 7 bases, with 10 bases between them. In DNA form, the CDR3 reads TGTGCCAGCAGCCTTTATAGAGAGCAGTACTTC. Translated, it gives CASSLYREQYF.

The CDR3 protein is CACQGFNEQFF. The CDR3 nucleotides are TGTGCCTGTCAGGGTTTCAATGAGCAGTTCTTC. The chain has TRBV10-3 and TRBJ2-1, with D possibly TRBD1 on 5 matching bases. V gave up 11 bases and J gave up 6 bases, with 11 bases separating them. CDR3 size: 11 residues. The germline V gene encodes CDR1 ENHRY and CDR2 SYGVKD.

V is TRBV9 and J is TRBJ2-2, with D tentatively TRBD2 (6 bases). Germline CDR1 and CDR2: SGDLS and YYNGEE. V shed 0 bases and J shed 5 bases, with 8 bases lying between them. The CDR3 spans 14 residues. The CDR3: CASSVVGGTGELFF. CDR3 nucleotides: TGTGCCAGCAGCGTAGTGGGGGGTACCGGGGAGCTGTTTTTT.

The chain combines TRBV6-5 with TRBJ1-4, with D possibly being TRBD1 (6 bases). The CDR3 is made up of 15 amino acids. Per germline, CDR1 MNHEY and CDR2 SVGAGI. V lost 0 bases, J lost 8 bases, and 13 bases lay in between. CDR3 loop: CASSYSTGLGEKLFF. The CDR3 DNA reads TGTGCCAGCAGTTACTCGACAGGCTTGGGAGAAAAACTGTTTTTT.

The V gene is TRBV9, the J gene TRBJ1-1, with 8 positions matching TRBD1. This CDR3 is 12 amino acids long. With 8 bases clipped from V and 1 base from J, the junction kept 1 base outside the gene matches. Germline V gives CDR1 SGDLS, CDR2 YYNGEE. This chain's CDR3 is CASGTGNTEAFF. The CDR3, as DNA: TGTGCCAGTGGGACAGGGAACACTGAAGCTTTCTTT. Together with reference TRBV9 and TRBJ1-1, the CDR3 gives the full variable domain: DSGVTQTPKHLITATGQRVTLRCSPRSGDLSVYWYQQSLDQGLQFLIQYYNGEERAKGNILERFSAQQFPDLHSELNLSSLELGDSALYFCASGTGNTEAFFGQGTRLTVV.

The chain links TRBV6-1 to TRBJ2-7, with TRBD1 as a possible D gene (5 bases). CDR1 is MNHNS, CDR2 SASEGT, per germline. V dropped 3 bases and J dropped 3 bases, with 9 bases sitting between them. CDR3 size: 13 residues. The CDR3 DNA reads as TGTGCCAGCAGTGAGACAGTAATCTACGAGCAGTACTTC. It specifies CASSETVIYEQYF.

The chain combines TRBV10-1 with TRBJ2-5; TRBD2 matches 11 bases. V was pared by 6 bases and J by 4 bases, with 10 bases of the junction left unmatched. Germline V lookup: CDR1 WNHNN, CDR2 SYGVQD (reference sequence). The CDR3 is 16 residues long. The CDR3 reads CASRRLTSGIRETQYF. In DNA form, the CDR3 reads TGCGCCAGCAGAAGATTGACTAGCGGGATCCGAGAGACCCAGTACTTC.

The chain carries TRBV19 and TRBJ1-2; 7 nucleotides line up with TRBD1. V was clipped by 1 base and J by 8 bases; unmatched bases: 4. Germline V gene lookup returns CDR1 LNHDA and CDR2 SQIVND (reference sequence). There are 13 residues in the CDR3. The CDR3 loop reads CASSIADRTGYTF. CDR3 bases: TGTGCCAGTAGTATAGCGGACAGGACCGGCTACACCTTC.

The CDR3 DNA reads TGTGCCAGAAGCCGGACAGGGGGAGAACAGCCCCAGCATTTT. Protein sequence: CARSRTGGEQPQHF. The rearrangement links TRBV5-3 to TRBJ1-5, with 10 bases that match TRBD1. TRBV5-3 is marked as an open reading frame, function uncertain. J gave up 7 bases and V 4 bases, and 5 bases lay outside the gene matches. The length of the CDR3 is 14 residues.

The rearrangement joins TRBV6-5 to TRBJ1-6; TRBD1 aligns across 7 bases. CDR3 length equals 15 residues. Germline V lookup: CDR1 MNHEY, CDR2 SVGAGI. V lost 4 bases, J lost 8 bases, and 8 bases stayed unmatched. The chain's CDR3 is CASSLVRDRYSPLHF. The CDR3 DNA sequence: TGTGCCAGCAGTTTAGTTCGGGACAGATATTCACCCCTCCACTTT.

This chain links TRBV9 with TRBJ2-2; TRBD2 agrees at 14 bases. This CDR3 comprises 18 residues. The trim removed 4 bases at V and 7 bases at J, leaving 12 bases unmatched. In germline, CDR1 is SGDLS, CDR2 YYNGEE. The CDR3 protein is CASSSGLAGAKYGGELFF. The CDR3 DNA follows: TGTGCCAGCAGCTCGGGACTAGCGGGGGCCAAATACGGCGGGGAGCTGTTTTTT.

V and J are TRBV3-1 (or the pseudogene TRBV3-2) and TRBJ2-5; 9 bases are shared with TRBD1. J gave up 3 bases and V 4 bases, and 9 bases lay outside the gene matches. The CDR3 sequence is 16 residues long. Germline lookup yields CDR1 LGHDT and CDR2 YNNKEL (reference sequence). The CDR3: CASSRRDREGEETQYF. CDR3 DNA sequence: TGTGCCAGCAGCCGCCGGGACAGGGAAGGAGAAGAGACCCAGTACTTC.

With regard to this clone: This same CDR3 is encoded by further DNA sequences in the sample. The gene calls are TRBV6-2 or TRBV6-3 and TRBJ1-5; maybe TRBD1 (5 bases). The CDR3 is 15 amino acids. Germline V gene sequence: CDR1 MNHEY, CDR2 SVGEGT. V shed 0 bases and J shed 6 bases, with 12 bases lying between them. The CDR3 nucleotides read TGTGCCAGCAGTTACTCAGGGGCAACGGGTCAGCCCCAGCATTTT. Translating it yields CASSYSGATGQPQHF.

Relative to its sample, this clone is medium-sized. Here the CDR3 reads CASSVGTVSTDTQYF. DNA of the CDR3: TGTGCCAGCAGCGTAGGGACAGTAAGCACAGATACGCAGTATTTT. This chain uses TRBV9 with TRBJ2-3, with D maybe TRBD1 (6 bases). V was cut by 0 bases and J by 0 bases, with 8 bases left in between. Per germline, CDR1 SGDLS and CDR2 YYNGEE. The CDR3 length is 15 residues.

J is TRBJ1-1 and V is TRBV3-1 (or the pseudogene TRBV3-2), with D perhaps TRBD1 (6 bases). CDR1 and CDR2 (germline): LGHDT, YNNKEL (reference sequence). This CDR3 comprises 15 residues. V lost 4 bases to trimming and J lost 4 bases, with 16 bases between them. As DNA, the CDR3 is TGTGCCAGCAGCCCCGTTGGGGGCGCCCCCACTGAAGCTTTCTTT. This gives the protein CASSPVGGAPTEAFF.

This clone came up a few times. The chain joins TRBV2 to TRBJ2-2; maybe TRBD2 (5 bases). Germline-derived CDR1 and CDR2 are SNHLY and FYNNEI. The CDR3 extends over 12 amino acids. V was pared by 8 bases and J by 6 bases, with 10 bases between. The DNA of the CDR3 is TGTGCCAGCGGGAGTGTAGCCGGGGAGCTGTTTTTT. It specifies CASGSVAGELFF.

This clone came up once. This rearrangement joins TRBV5-4 to TRBJ1-2; D possibly corresponds to TRBD1 (6 bases). Germline loops: CDR1 SGHNT, CDR2 YYREEE (reference sequence). This CDR3 is 14 amino acids long. Trimming left V 5 bases short and J 1 base short, with 12 bases between. This CDR3 reads CASSYQQGNYGYTF. The CDR3 bases are TGTGCCAGCAGTTACCAACAGGGTAACTATGGCTACACCTTC.